The clone carrying this T cell receptor beta chain was detected a few times. Its antigen is undetermined. This sample was taken from a study of CD8 T cells in ankylosing spondylitis. Overall study findings and caveats: Matched ankylosing spondylitis synovial fluid reportedly contained a significantly enriched population of disease-linked clones. In the blood and synovial fluid of reactive arthritis, some motif variants had been previously reported.

TCRdb analysed the 5' RACE reads with MiXCR anew, one entry per CDR3 protein. Of 200,000 or so distinct CDR3 sequences listed, approximately 13% are singletons. The CDR3 consists of 16 residues. Losses at the gene ends were 4 bases for V and 7 bases for J; bases not matched to a gene: 12. Germline V gives CDR1 SGHKS, CDR2 YYEKEE (reference sequence). The chain has TRBV5-5 and TRBJ2-1; TRBD2 aligns across 9 bases. The source of this sequence is a female donor with ankylosing spondylitis or in good health (not recorded which). The specimen was blood, either unsorted or a sorted T cell fraction (not recorded which). The CDR3 coding sequence is TGTGCCAGCAGCCCACTTGCGGGAGGGCCGAGGAATGAGCAGTTCTTC. Its translation is CASSPLAGGPRNEQFF.